The clone carrying this T cell receptor beta chain appeared once. The sample originates from a study of T cell changes during pregnancy in multiple sclerosis. Sequencing used immunoSEQ multiplex PCR; TCRdb keeps in-frame clones, though not all of them. This sample yields roughly 110,000 clones, of which 75% to 95% are seen a single time; roughly 1.5% belongs to the top ten. The sequence derives from a female donor with multiple sclerosis, enrolled in a pregnancy study. Specimen: peripheral blood, collected before pregnancy.

The CDR3: CASSFFPGGSSNQPQHF. The CDR3 DNA is TGTGCCAGCAGTTTTTTTCCAGGGGGCTCAAGCAATCAGCCCCAGCATTTT. V is TRBV27 and J is TRBJ1-5, with 8 bases that match TRBD1. Looked up from germline, CDR1 is MNHEY and CDR2 is SMNVEV (reference sequence). The CDR3 totals 17 residues. After removal of 3 bases from V and 1 base from J, the junction contained 8 bases not matched to a gene.